This T cell receptor (beta chain) is drawn from a study of blood T cells in healthy people across ages. Overall study results and limits: Researchers said unsorted PBMCs prevented a conclusive naive versus antigen-experienced comparison.

The second PCR ran about 6 to 12 cycles with a sample-barcoded 5' primer and J-beta primers. Every cDNA molecule carried a tag from a template-switch adaptor bearing 12 random nucleotides. MiXCR, applied by TCRdb to the 5' RACE reads, yields one record per CDR3 protein. The repertoire holds around 670,000 distinct CDR3 sequences, with about 30% as singletons. Donors were systemically healthy Caucasian individuals from Russia aged roughly 6 to 90 years. Each sample provided at least 6 micrograms of extracted total RNA. The CDR3 is made up of 15 amino acids. Germline CDR1 is GTSNPN and CDR2 is SVGIG (reference sequence). V lost 3 bases to trimming and J lost 1 base; unmatched junction nucleotides: 4. The table lists this clonotype with many counts. Its target is unknown.

The chain uses TRBV30 and TRBJ2-1, with 9 bases fitting TRBD2. Sequencing input: blood. The sequence derives from a woman at least 80 years old in good health. The CDR3 DNA reads as TGTGCCTGGAGGGGACTAGCCTTTTCCTACAATGAGCAGTTCTTC. It is translated as CAWRGLAFSYNEQFF. Based on the CDR3 plus reference TRBV30 and TRBJ2-1, the full variable domain is SQTIHQWPATLVQPVGSPLSLECTVEGTSNPNLYWYRQAAGRGLQLLFYSVGIGQISSEVPQNLSASRPQDRQFILSSKKLLLSDSGFYLCAWRGLAFSYNEQFFGPGTRLTVL.